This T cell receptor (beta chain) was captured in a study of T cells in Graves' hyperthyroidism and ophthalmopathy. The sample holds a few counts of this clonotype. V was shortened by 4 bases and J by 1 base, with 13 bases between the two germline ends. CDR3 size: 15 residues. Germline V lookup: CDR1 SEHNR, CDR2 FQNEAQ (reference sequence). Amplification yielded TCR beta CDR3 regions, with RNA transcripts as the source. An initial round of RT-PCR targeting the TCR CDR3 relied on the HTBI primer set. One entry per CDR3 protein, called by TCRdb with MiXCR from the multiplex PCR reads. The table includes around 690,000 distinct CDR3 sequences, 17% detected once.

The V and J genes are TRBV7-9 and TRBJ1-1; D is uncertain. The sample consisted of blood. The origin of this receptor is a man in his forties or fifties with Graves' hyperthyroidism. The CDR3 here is CASSYTGFPNTEAFF. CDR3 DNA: TGTGCCAGCAGCTATACCGGGTTCCCGAACACTGAAGCTTTCTTT. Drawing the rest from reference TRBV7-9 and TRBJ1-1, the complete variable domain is DTGVSQNPRHKITKRGQNVTFRCDPISEHNRLYWYRQTLGQGPEFLTYFQNEAQLEKSRLLSDRFSAERPKGSFSTLEIQRTEQGDSAMYLCASSYTGFPNTEAFFGQGTRLTVV.